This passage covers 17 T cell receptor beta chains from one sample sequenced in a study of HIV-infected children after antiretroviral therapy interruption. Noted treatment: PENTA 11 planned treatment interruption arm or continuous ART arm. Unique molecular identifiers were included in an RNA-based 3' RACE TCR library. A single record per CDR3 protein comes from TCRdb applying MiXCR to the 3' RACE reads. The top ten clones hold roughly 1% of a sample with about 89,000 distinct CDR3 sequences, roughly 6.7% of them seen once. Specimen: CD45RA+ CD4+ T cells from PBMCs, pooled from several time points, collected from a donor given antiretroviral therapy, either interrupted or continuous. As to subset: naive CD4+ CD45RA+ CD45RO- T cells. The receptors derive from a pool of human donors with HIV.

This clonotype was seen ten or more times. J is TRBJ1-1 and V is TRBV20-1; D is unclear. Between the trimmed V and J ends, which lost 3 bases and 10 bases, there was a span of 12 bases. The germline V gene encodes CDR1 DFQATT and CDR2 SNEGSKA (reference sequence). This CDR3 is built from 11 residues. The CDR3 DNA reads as TGCAGTGCTAGCCCTCCGCGAGGAGCTTTCTTT. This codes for CSASPPRGAFF.

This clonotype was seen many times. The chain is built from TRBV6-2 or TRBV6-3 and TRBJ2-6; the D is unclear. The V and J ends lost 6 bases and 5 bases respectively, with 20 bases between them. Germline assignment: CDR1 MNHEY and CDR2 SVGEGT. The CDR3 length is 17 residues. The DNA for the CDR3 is TGTGCCAGCAGCCACGCCTCGCTTACGGCCTGGGCCAACGTCCTGACTTTC. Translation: CASSHASLTAWANVLTF.

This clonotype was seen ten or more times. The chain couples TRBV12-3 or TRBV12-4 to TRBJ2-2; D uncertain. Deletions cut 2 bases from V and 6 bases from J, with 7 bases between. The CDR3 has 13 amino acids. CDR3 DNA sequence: TGTGCCAGCAGTTTATCGTCGCCCGGGGAGCTGTTTTTT. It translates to CASSLSSPGELFF.

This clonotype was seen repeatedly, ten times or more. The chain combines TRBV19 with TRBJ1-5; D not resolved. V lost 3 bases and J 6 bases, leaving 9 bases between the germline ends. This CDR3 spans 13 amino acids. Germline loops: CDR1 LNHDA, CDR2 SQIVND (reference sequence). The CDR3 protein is CASSIGGIQPQHF. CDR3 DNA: TGTGCCAGTAGTATTGGAGGGATTCAGCCCCAGCATTTT.

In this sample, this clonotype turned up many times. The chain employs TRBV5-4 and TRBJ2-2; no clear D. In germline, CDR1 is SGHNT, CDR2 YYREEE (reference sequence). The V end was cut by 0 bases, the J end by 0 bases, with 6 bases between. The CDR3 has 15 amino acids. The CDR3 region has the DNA TGTGCCAGCAGCTTGGGACGGACGAACACCGGGGAGCTGTTTTTT. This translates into CASSLGRTNTGELFF.

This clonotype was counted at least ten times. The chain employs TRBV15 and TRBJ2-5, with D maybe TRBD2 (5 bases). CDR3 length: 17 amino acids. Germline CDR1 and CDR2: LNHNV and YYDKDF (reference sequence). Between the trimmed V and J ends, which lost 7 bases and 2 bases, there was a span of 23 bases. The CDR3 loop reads CATTAFHGKEEQETQYF. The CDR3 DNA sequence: TGTGCCACCACCGCCTTCCACGGAAAGGAGGAACAAGAGACCCAGTACTTC.

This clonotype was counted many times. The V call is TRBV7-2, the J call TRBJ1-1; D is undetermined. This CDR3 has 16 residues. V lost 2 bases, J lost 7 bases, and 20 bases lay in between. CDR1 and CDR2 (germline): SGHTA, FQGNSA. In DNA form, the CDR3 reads TGTGCCAGCAGCTTACCCCCAAGCGAGGTCAAGGGTGAAGCTTTCTTT. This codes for CASSLPPSEVKGEAFF.

CDR3 in amino acids: CASSPGTRSYEQYF. CDR3 DNA sequence: TGCGCCAGCAGCCCGGGGACTAGATCCTACGAGCAGTACTTC. This sequence joins TRBV5-1 and TRBJ2-7, with 8 positions matching TRBD2. Trimming took 4 bases from V and 1 from J; bases not matched to a gene: 4. Germline values: CDR1 SGHRS, CDR2 YFSETQ. This CDR3 has 14 amino acids.

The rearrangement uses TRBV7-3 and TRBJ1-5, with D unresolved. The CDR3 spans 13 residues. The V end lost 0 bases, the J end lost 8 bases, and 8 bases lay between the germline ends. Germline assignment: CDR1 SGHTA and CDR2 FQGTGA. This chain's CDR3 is CASSLTQGKPQHF. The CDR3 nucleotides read TGTGCCAGCAGCTTAACTCAAGGGAAGCCCCAGCATTTT.

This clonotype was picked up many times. The CDR3 is CSARYNGTRSDTQYF. In DNA form, the CDR3 reads TGCAGTGCTAGGTACAACGGGACCCGGTCAGATACGCAGTATTTT. The V call is TRBV20-1, the J call TRBJ2-3; D could derive from TRBD1 or TRBD2 (5 bases each). V lost 3 bases and J lost 4, with 17 bases in between. The CDR3 is 15 amino acids. CDR1 is DFQATT and CDR2 is SNEGSKA in the germline V gene (reference sequence).

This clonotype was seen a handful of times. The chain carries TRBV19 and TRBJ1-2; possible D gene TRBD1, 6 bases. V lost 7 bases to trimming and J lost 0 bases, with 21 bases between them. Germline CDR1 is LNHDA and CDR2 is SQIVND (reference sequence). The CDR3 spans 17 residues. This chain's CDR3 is CASISSPGTPANYGYTF. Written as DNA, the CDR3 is TGTGCCAGTATTTCATCTCCCGGGACACCGGCTAACTATGGCTACACCTTC. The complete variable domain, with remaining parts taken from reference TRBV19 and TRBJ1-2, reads DGGITQSPKYLFRKEGQNVTLSCEQNLNHDAMYWYRQDPGQGLRLIYYSQIVNDFQKGDIAEGYSVSREKKESFPLTVTSAQKNPTAFYLCASISSPGTPANYGYTFGSGTRLTVV.

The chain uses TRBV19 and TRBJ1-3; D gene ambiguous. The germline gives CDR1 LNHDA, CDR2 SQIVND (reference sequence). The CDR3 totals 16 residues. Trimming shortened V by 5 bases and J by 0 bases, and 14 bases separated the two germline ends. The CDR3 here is CASSALTLSSGNTIYF. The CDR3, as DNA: TGTGCCAGTAGTGCCCTGACCCTCAGCTCTGGAAACACCATATATTTT.

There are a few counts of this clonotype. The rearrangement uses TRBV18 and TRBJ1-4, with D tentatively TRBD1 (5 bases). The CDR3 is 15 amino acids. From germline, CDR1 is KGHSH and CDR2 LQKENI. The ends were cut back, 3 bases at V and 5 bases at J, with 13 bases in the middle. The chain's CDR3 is CASSPGRPPNEKLFF. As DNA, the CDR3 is TGTGCCAGCTCACCGGGACGCCCCCCGAATGAAAAACTGTTTTTT.

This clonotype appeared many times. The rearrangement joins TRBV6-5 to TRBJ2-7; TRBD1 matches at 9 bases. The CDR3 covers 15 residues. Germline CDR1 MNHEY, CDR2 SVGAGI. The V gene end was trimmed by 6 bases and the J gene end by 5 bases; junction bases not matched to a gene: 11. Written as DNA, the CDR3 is TGTGCCAGCAGCACGTCCGGGACAGGGATGCACGAGCAGTACTTC. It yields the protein CASSTSGTGMHEQYF.

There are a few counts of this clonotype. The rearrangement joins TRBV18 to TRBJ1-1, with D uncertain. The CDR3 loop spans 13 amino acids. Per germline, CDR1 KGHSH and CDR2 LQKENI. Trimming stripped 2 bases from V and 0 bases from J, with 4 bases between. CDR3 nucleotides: TGTGCCAGCTCACCAGTTTTGAACACTGAAGCTTTCTTT. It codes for CASSPVLNTEAFF.

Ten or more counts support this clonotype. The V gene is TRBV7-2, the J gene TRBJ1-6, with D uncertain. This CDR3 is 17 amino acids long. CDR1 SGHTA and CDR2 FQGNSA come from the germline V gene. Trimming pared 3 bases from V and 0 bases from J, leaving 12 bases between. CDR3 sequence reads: CASSFPEGSSYNSPLHF. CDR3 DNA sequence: TGTGCCAGCAGCTTTCCCGAAGGTAGCTCCTATAATTCACCCCTCCACTTT.

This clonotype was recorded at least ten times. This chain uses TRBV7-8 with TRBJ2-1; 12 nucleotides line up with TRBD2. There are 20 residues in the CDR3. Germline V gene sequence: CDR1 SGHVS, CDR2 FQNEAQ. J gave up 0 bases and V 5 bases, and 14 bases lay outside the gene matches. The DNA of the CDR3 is TGTGCCAGCAGCCCCTACAGACTAGCGGGGGCCATGAGCTCCTACAATGAGCAGTTCTTC. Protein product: CASSPYRLAGAMSSYNEQFF.